The clone carrying this TCR beta chain showed up many times. Its specificity is not known. The entry originates in a study of identical twins. Study findings and constraints: Researchers reported excess low generation probability among twin-shared out-of-frame alpha sequences. The degree of excess twin sharing was weaker in beta out-of-frame sequences.

The V gene lost 5 bases and the J gene lost 3 bases, with 24 bases spanning the gap. Germline V CDR1 and CDR2: SGHAT, FQNNGV. The CDR3 runs 18 residues. Carrying unique molecular identifiers, the cDNA also gained a universal primer site through template switching. TCRdb re-derived calls from the 5' RACE reads in MiXCR, one entry per CDR3 protein. Among approximately 470,000 distinct CDR3 sequences listed, more than 13% were seen once. These data also featured in a second study, about yellow fever vaccine responses in identical twins. As reported in that work: Twin vaccine T cell responses reportedly seemed partly convergent, partly personalized.

The sequenced sample was CD4+ T cells sorted from blood. This sequence originates from a young woman in good health. V is TRBV11-2 and J is TRBJ2-3, with D unresolved. CDR3 nucleotides: TGTGCCAGCAGCCCCCCCCACGGGTGGCGTAAAAAAACAGATACGCAGTATTTT. Protein product: CASSPPHGWRKKTDTQYF. Drawing the rest from reference TRBV11-2 and TRBJ2-3, the complete variable domain is EAGVAQSPRYKIIEKRQSVAFWCNPISGHATLYWYQQILGQGPKLLIQFQNNGVVDDSQLPKDRFSAERLKGVDSTLKIQPAKLEDSAVYLCASSPPHGWRKKTDTQYFGPGTRLTVL.